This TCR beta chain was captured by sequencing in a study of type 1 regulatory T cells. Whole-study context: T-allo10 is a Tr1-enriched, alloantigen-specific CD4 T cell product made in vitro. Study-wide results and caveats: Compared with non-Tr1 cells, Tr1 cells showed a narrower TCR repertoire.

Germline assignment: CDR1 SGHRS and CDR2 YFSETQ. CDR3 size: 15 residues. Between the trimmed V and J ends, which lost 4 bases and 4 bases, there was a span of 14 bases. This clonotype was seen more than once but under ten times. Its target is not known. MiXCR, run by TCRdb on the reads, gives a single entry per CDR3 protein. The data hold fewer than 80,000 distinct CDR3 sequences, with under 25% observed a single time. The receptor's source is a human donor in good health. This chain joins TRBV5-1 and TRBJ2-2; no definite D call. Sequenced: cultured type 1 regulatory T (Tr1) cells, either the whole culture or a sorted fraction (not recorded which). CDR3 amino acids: CASSPMRAITGELFF. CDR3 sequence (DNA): TGCGCCAGCAGCCCGATGAGAGCTATCACCGGGGAGCTGTTTTTT.